These 17 T cell receptor beta chains were all obtained from the same sample, sequenced in a study of OX40 agonist ivuxolimab in advanced cancers. Generated by immunoSEQ multiplex PCR, the TCRdb table keeps only in-frame clones and is missing some. Of 150,000 to 180,000 clones in the sample, 85% to 95% were seen once. Specimen: CD4+ or CD8+ T cells sorted from blood, collected in a trial of the OX40 agonist ivuxolimab. The receptors were sampled from an adult with an advanced solid tumor such as melanoma, head and neck, liver or kidney cancer.

The V gene is TRBV7-8, the J gene TRBJ2-2; 7 bases fit TRBD2. CDR3 length: 16 residues. V shed 5 bases, J shed 6 bases, and the junction held 12 bases outside the gene matches. CDR1 is SGHVS and CDR2 is FQNEAQ in the germline V gene. This CDR3 is CASSPRGGSFSGELFF. Here the CDR3 DNA reads TGTGCCAGCAGCCCGCGGGGCGGGAGTTTCTCCGGGGAGCTGTTTTTT.

The chain has TRBV6-6 and TRBJ1-4; D is undetermined. The germline V and J ends were trimmed by 0 bases and 8 bases, with 10 bases remaining between them. There are 14 residues in the CDR3. Germline CDR1 MNHNY, CDR2 SVGAGI (reference sequence). Here the CDR3 DNA reads TGTGCCAGCAGTTACTCGTTGGGATACGAAAAACTGTTTTTT. Amino acids: CASSYSLGYEKLFF.

This clone was recorded once. The rearrangement links TRBV4-3 to TRBJ1-2, with D uncertain. CDR1 and CDR2 (germline): LGHNA, YSLEER. V was pared by 2 bases and J by 3 bases, with 7 bases between. The CDR3 has 13 residues. CDR3 nucleotide sequence: TGCGCCAGCAGCCAACGGGGTTACTATGGCTACACCTTC. Translated: CASSQRGYYGYTF.

The V call is TRBV6-5, the J call TRBJ1-2, with 8 bases lining up with TRBD1. This CDR3 has 15 amino acids. J gave up 9 bases and V 0 bases, and 9 bases lay outside the gene matches. Germline CDR1 is MNHEY and CDR2 is SVGAGI. The CDR3 loop reads CASSYSRQGTWRYTF. The CDR3 DNA reads as TGTGCCAGCAGTTACTCGCGACAGGGGACTTGGCGCTACACCTTC.

V usage is TRBV5-1 and J usage is TRBJ2-1, with 10 bases identical to TRBD2. V lost 4 bases to trimming and J lost 6 bases; unmatched junction nucleotides: 10. The germline V gene has CDR1 SGHRS and CDR2 YFSETQ. The CDR3 has 16 residues. CDR3 region: CASSIESGGAFNEQFF. The CDR3 nucleotides read TGCGCCAGCAGCATTGAGAGCGGGGGGGCCTTCAATGAGCAGTTCTTC.

V usage is TRBV19 and J usage is TRBJ2-2; TRBD2 aligns across 8 bases. J gave up 6 bases and V 4 bases, and 7 bases lay outside the gene matches. Germline values: CDR1 LNHDA, CDR2 SQIVND (reference sequence). The length of the CDR3 is 15 residues. CDR3 protein: CASSRASGLAGELFF. The CDR3 DNA reads as TGTGCCAGTAGTAGGGCTAGCGGGTTGGCCGGGGAGCTGTTTTTT.

V usage is TRBV21-1 and J usage is TRBJ2-5. TRBV21-1 is a pseudogene. This CDR3 region has 15 residues. CDR3 sequence: CASSVRGRLQETQYF. CDR3 nucleotides: TGTGCCAGCAGCGTCCGTGGACGTCTCCAAGAGACCCAGTACTTC.

J is TRBJ1-1 and V is TRBV28, with unresolved D. Germline V gene sequence: CDR1 MDHEN, CDR2 SYDVKM. The CDR3 length is 12 residues. V was clipped by 6 bases and J by 9 bases, with 14 bases between them. The CDR3 is CASSLDPRQAFF. The CDR3 DNA sequence: TGTGCCAGCAGCCTAGACCCTCGGCAAGCTTTCTTT.

The chain has TRBV7-3 and TRBJ1-2, with no clear D. The CDR3 totals 14 residues. The V end lost 2 bases, the J end lost 8 bases, and 15 bases lay between the germline ends. CDR1 is SGHTA, CDR2 FQGTGA, per germline. The CDR3 DNA reads TGTGCCAGCAGCTTAGGCCCCACGGCGTCCGGCTACACCTTC. This sequence encodes CASSLGPTASGYTF.

The rearrangement links TRBV13 to TRBJ2-5; 7 nucleotides line up with TRBD2. Trimming at V came to 7 bases and at J to 7 bases, leaving 21 bases not matched to a gene. The V gene's germline CDR1 is PRHDT and CDR2 FYEKMQ (reference sequence). CDR3 length: 17 residues. The CDR3 DNA reads as TGTGCCAGCACCCCTCACGCCGGGGGGTCAGCGAGGGTGACCCAGTACTTC. As protein: CASTPHAGGSARVTQYF.

The chain joins TRBV10-2 to TRBJ1-6; tentative D call: TRBD1 (5 bases). Trimming shortened V by 5 bases and J by 7 bases, and 15 bases separated the two germline ends. The CDR3 has 15 amino acids. The germline gives CDR1 WSHSY, CDR2 SAAADI. CDR3 sequence: CASSTRQGWNSPLHF. The CDR3 DNA is TGCGCCAGCAGTACCCGTCAGGGTTGGAATTCACCCCTCCACTTT.

The rearrangement links TRBV13 to TRBJ2-6; D not resolved. Per the germline V gene, CDR1 is PRHDT and CDR2 is FYEKMQ (reference sequence). V lost 5 bases and J 1 base, leaving 3 bases between the germline ends. The CDR3 extends over 13 amino acids. The CDR3 DNA reads TGTGCCAGCAGCCGGTCTGGGGCCAACGTCCTGACTTTC. This sequence encodes CASSRSGANVLTF.

The rearrangement joins TRBV5-6 to TRBJ2-7; maybe TRBD1 (6 bases). The length of the CDR3 is 15 residues. CDR1 SGHDT and CDR2 YYEEEE come from the germline V gene. V dropped 1 base and J dropped 1 base, with 12 bases sitting between them. This chain's CDR3 is CASSLLAGESYEQYF. In DNA form, the CDR3 reads TGTGCCAGCAGCTTGCTTGCAGGGGAATCCTACGAGCAGTACTTC.

The rearrangement links TRBV29-1 to TRBJ2-3; D not resolved. Germline V gene sequence: CDR1 SQVTM, CDR2 ANQGSEA. Between the trimmed V and J ends, which lost 3 bases and 1 base, there was a span of 14 bases. The CDR3 spans 15 residues. The CDR3 here is CSVEGSRGGTDTQYF. In DNA, the CDR3 is TGCAGCGTTGAGGGCAGCCGCGGAGGCACAGATACGCAGTATTTT.

The V gene is TRBV6-6, the J gene TRBJ1-2; tentatively, D is TRBD1 (6 bases). Germline V gene data show CDR1 as MNHNY and CDR2 as SVGAGI (reference sequence). The CDR3 totals 12 residues. The V gene lost 5 bases and the J gene lost 8 bases, with 12 bases spanning the gap. The CDR3 loop is CASSPGQKGYTF. In nucleotides, the CDR3 is TGTGCCAGCAGTCCCGGACAGAAGGGCTACACCTTC.

The chain has TRBV6-4 and TRBJ2-3; D unresolved. Trimming pared 5 bases from V and 0 bases from J, leaving 9 bases between. Germline lookup yields CDR1 MRHNA and CDR2 SNTAGT. The CDR3 length is 14 residues. CDR3 sequence reads: CASSPSLSTDTQYF. CDR3 bases: TGTGCCAGCAGTCCCAGCCTCAGCACAGATACGCAGTATTTT.

The J gene is TRBJ2-1, the V gene TRBV28; the D gene could be TRBD1 or TRBD2 (5 bases each). The CDR3 is made up of 16 amino acids. The V and J ends lost 6 bases and 3 bases respectively, with 18 bases between them. CDR1 is MDHEN, CDR2 SYDVKM, per germline. CDR3 residues: CASRPRGADLYNEQFF. The CDR3 nucleotides are TGTGCCAGCAGGCCGAGGGGTGCCGATCTCTACAATGAGCAGTTCTTC.